The 11 T cell receptor beta chains below were found in one sample sequenced in a study of human T cells and chemical hapten exposure. Time point: patch test 2, 6 weeks after DPC sensitization. Treatment specified: therapeutic diphenylcyclopropenone sensitization with weekly scalp DPC. Using its own MiXCR run on the RACE reads, TCRdb lists one record per CDR3 protein. Seen here are around 82,000 distinct CDR3 sequences, about 6.6% observed once, and the top ten hold 1.3%. Sequences were derived from whole blood, sampled in connection with sensitization to the hapten diphenylcyclopropenone (DPC). The receptors were gathered from a woman in her twenties or thirties with alopecia areata. Some clones in this sample may be carry-over from other donors' samples.

This clonotype was detected many times. The chain couples TRBV15 to TRBJ2-1, with no clear D. The CDR3 runs 19 residues. With 0 bases removed from V and 1 base from J, the gap between germline ends came to 19 bases. Germline assignment: CDR1 LNHNV and CDR2 YYDKDF (reference sequence). CDR3 nucleotides: TGTGCCACCAGCAGAGATAATACCAGGAGAATAGTTTCCTACAATGAGCAGTTCTTC. Translation gives CATSRDNTRRIVSYNEQFF.

This clonotype occurred a few times. The V gene is TRBV19, the J gene TRBJ1-4; possible D gene TRBD1, 6 bases. Germline values: CDR1 LNHDA, CDR2 SQIVND (reference sequence). Trimming left V 5 bases short and J 6 bases short, with 16 bases between. The CDR3 totals 15 residues. The CDR3 is CASSFQGIRHEKLFF. As DNA, the CDR3 is TGTGCCAGTAGTTTCCAGGGGATTCGGCATGAAAAACTGTTTTTT.

This clonotype was recorded a few times. The rearrangement links TRBV19 to TRBJ2-5; D gene unclear. CDR1 LNHDA and CDR2 SQIVND come from the germline V gene (reference sequence). The CDR3 sequence is 15 residues long. V shed 5 bases and J shed 0 bases, with 13 bases lying between them. The CDR3 is CASSVGPPYQETQYF. The DNA for the CDR3 is TGTGCCAGTAGTGTTGGACCACCGTACCAAGAGACCCAGTACTTC.

Many counts were recorded for this clonotype. The chain is built from TRBV20-1 and TRBJ2-6, with D perhaps TRBD1 (6 bases). Germline loops: CDR1 DFQATT, CDR2 SNEGSKA (reference sequence). CDR3 length: 16 amino acids. Between the trimmed V and J ends, which lost 4 bases and 0 bases, there was a span of 13 bases. The CDR3 here is CSAIQGSSSGANVLTF. The CDR3 DNA reads as TGCAGTGCTATTCAGGGGTCTAGCTCTGGGGCCAACGTCCTGACTTTC.

Ten or more counts support this clonotype. The chain couples TRBV28 to TRBJ1-2; 7 positions agree with TRBD1. CDR1 is MDHEN, CDR2 SYDVKM, per germline. V trimming: 8 bases; J trimming: 12 bases; junction bases outside the gene matches: 15. The CDR3 consists of 13 residues. For the CDR3, the DNA is TGTGCCAGCCAGATAAAGACAGGGCGAGGAGACACCTTC. Translated: CASQIKTGRGDTF.

This sequence joins TRBV12-5 and TRBJ1-2; no definite D call. CDR1 is LGHNT and CDR2 is FRNRAP in the germline V gene. The CDR3 covers 11 residues. V was cut by 3 bases and J by 6 bases, with 5 bases left in between. The CDR3 DNA reads as TGTGCTAGTGGTTTCTCTGATGGCTACACCTTC. Translating it yields CASGFSDGYTF.

The chain recombines TRBV29-1 with TRBJ1-2; 7 bases line up with TRBD1. The CDR3 runs 15 residues. The V gene end was trimmed by 1 base and the J gene end by 8 bases; junction bases not matched to a gene: 13. Germline lookup yields CDR1 SQVTM and CDR2 ANQGSEA. DNA for the CDR3: TGCAGCGTTGAAGGGGGGGTCGACAGGGTCGGCGGCTACACCTTC. The encoded protein is CSVEGGVDRVGGYTF.

The chain has TRBV29-1 and TRBJ2-2; D is ambiguous. Between the trimmed V and J ends, which lost 7 bases and 1 base, there was a span of 10 bases. Germline V gene lookup returns CDR1 SQVTM and CDR2 ANQGSEA. The CDR3 loop spans 13 amino acids. The CDR3 loop reads CSADPRNTGELFF. Written as DNA, the CDR3 is TGCAGCGCGGACCCCCGGAACACCGGGGAGCTGTTTTTT.

In its sample, this clonotype was seen many times. CDR3 protein: CASSQDFDYGYTF. The CDR3 DNA is TGTGCCAGCAGCCAAGATTTTGACTATGGCTACACCTTC. This chain uses TRBV3-1 with TRBJ1-2; no clear D. The CDR3 is 13 amino acids. The ends were cut back, 0 bases at V and 3 bases at J, with 5 bases in the middle. Per germline, CDR1 LGHDT and CDR2 YNNKEL (reference sequence).

This clonotype occurred a few times. The V call is TRBV30, the J call TRBJ1-2; possible D gene TRBD1, 5 bases. Looked up from germline, CDR1 is GTSNPN and CDR2 is SVGIG (reference sequence). The CDR3 spans 11 residues. Trimming removed 8 bases at V and 8 bases at J, with 15 bases between. CDR3 coding DNA: TGTGCCCAAGGCCAGGGAGTGGGCTACACCTTC. Its protein is CAQGQGVGYTF.

In its sample, this clonotype was seen many times. The chain carries TRBV27 and TRBJ2-3, with D tentatively TRBD2 (5 bases). Germline assignment: CDR1 MNHEY and CDR2 SMNVEV (reference sequence). The CDR3 has 16 residues. The V end lost 8 bases, the J end lost 2 bases, and 20 bases lay between the germline ends. The CDR3 nucleotides read TGTGCCAGCGCGACGGGGATCGACTTATACACAGATACGCAGTATTTT. This sequence encodes CASATGIDLYTDTQYF.